There are many counts of the clone carrying this T cell receptor (beta chain). Antigen: not known. CDR1 is SGHRS, CDR2 YFSETQ, per germline. The CDR3 covers 16 residues. Losses at the gene ends were 4 bases for V and 2 bases for J; bases not matched to a gene: 5. This entry comes from a study of T-cell reconstitution after alpha-beta-depleted transplantation in children. Broader study findings: Surviving recipient T cells and thymic progenitors underlay high day-60 TCRbeta diversity in some patients. At around two months after transplant, the alpha-beta T cells were reportedly derived from several hundred expanded clones that came from non-depleted graft cells.

TCRbeta library preparation incorporated unique molecular identifiers. TCRdb re-analysed the PCR reads in MiXCR, keeping a single row per CDR3 protein. The sample has hundreds of thousands of distinct CDR3 sequences; roughly 14% are singletons. This clonotype was sampled from a girl aged 2 to 10 with congenital amegakaryocytic thrombocytopenia, due to receive a stem cell transplant. The gene calls are TRBV5-1 and TRBJ2-3; the match to TRBD2 covers 12 bases. This specimen consisted of PBMCs, obtained before TCRalphabeta/CD19-depleted stem cell transplant. The CDR3 spells CASSRRLAGDTDTQYF. The CDR3 region has the DNA TGCGCCAGCAGCCGTCGACTAGCGGGAGACACAGATACGCAGTATTTT.